This T cell receptor beta chain was captured in a study of blood T cell repertoires in COVID-19. Whole-study context: COVID-19 samples from acute and convalescent phases originated in the United States, Italy and Spain. In each case, the material was cDNA or gDNA derived from T cells, B-cell-depleted T cells, or PBMCs.

The sample holds a few counts of this clone. Original data processing: The authors estimated nucleated cell counts from reference gene primer amplification. Generated by immunoSEQ multiplex PCR, the TCRdb table keeps only in-frame clones and is missing some. V and J calls plus clone size are reproduced from that table; the DNA served to infer D and trimming. The sample yields some 350,000 clones, approximately 82% seen once. The germline V and J ends were trimmed by 4 bases and 4 bases, with 20 bases remaining between them. CDR1 and CDR2 (germline): MNHEY, SVGEGT. This CDR3 is 16 amino acids long. The sequenced material came from peripheral blood. This chain connects TRBV6-2 or TRBV6-3 to TRBJ2-7; D possibly corresponds to TRBD1 (5 bases). The TCR comes from a man aged 30 to 45 with active or convalescent COVID-19. CDR3 sequence reads: CASSLTPRTRSYEQYF. The CDR3 DNA reads as TGTGCCAGCAGTTTGACCCCACGGACAAGGAGTTACGAGCAGTACTTC.